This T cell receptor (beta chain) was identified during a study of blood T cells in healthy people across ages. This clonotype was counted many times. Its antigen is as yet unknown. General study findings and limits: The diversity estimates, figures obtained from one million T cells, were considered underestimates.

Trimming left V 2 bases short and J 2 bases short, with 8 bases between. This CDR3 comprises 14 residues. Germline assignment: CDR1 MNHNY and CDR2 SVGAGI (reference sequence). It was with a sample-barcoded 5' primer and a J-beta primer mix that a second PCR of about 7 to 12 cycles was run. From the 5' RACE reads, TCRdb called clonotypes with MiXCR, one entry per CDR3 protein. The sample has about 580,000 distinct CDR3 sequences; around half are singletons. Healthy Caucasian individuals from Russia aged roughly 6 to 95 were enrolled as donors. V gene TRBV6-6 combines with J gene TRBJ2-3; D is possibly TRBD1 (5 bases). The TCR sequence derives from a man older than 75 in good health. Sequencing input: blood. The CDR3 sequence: CASSYPRATDTQYF. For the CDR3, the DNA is TGTGCCAGCAGTTACCCCAGGGCCACAGATACGCAGTATTTT.